This entry describes one T cell receptor (beta chain). The antigen remains undetermined. Clones were sequenced by immunoSEQ multiplex PCR, and TCRdb holds only the in-frame ones, with some missing. The sample includes 100,000 or so clones, around 95% of them seen just once. The data stem from a study of siplizumab effects on memory and regulatory T cells. Study outcomes and limitations: Sequences below about 10^-5 frequency were poorly captured, limiting mapping of alloreactive clones. On average, under 70% of mappable alloreactive CD4+ clones were Treg-derived under siplizumab, against 25% to 30% in controls. The apparent diversity of naive T cells exceeded that of memory cells, and naive T cells seemed to make a major contribution to the alloresponse. Naive-or-memory phenotypes were unassignable for roughly 75-97% of proliferating CD4+ or CD8+ clones.

The source is a human donor in good health. The sequenced sample consisted of Tregs sorted from blood.

CDR3 nucleotides: TGCGCCAGCAGCCAAGATTTAGGCGGTTCAGTACCTCAGCCCCAGCATTTT. Encoded protein: CASSQDLGGSVPQPQHF. The rearrangement uses TRBV4-1 and TRBJ1-5; D not certain. The CDR3 is 17 residues long. The germline V gene has CDR1 MGHRA and CDR2 YSYEKL. V shed 0 bases and J shed 6 bases, with 18 bases lying between them.